This passage covers 32 T cell receptor beta chains from one sample sequenced in a study of beta chain features in type 1 diabetes. No antigens are known for them. Regarding the study as a whole: Patients with Type 1 diabetes showed moderately but significantly shorter TCRB CDR3s in all four CD4+ subsets.

The study reverse transcribed the entire isolated RNA, so it sequenced expressed TCRB transcripts. This table comes from immunoSEQ multiplex PCR, and its TCRdb copy is limited to in-frame clones, with some not included. The table lists roughly 220,000 clones, roughly 16% of them singletons. The sample comprised naive CD4+ T cells from blood. The receptor set was obtained from a man aged 30-40 years with type 1 diabetes.

There are a few counts of this clone. CDR3 DNA sequence: TGTGCCAGCAGCTTCGCCGATGGCGGGCGATACGAGCAGTACTTC. Its translation is CASSFADGGRYEQYF. The chain employs TRBV7-2 and TRBJ2-7; a possible D gene is TRBD2 (5 bases). The germline CDR1 and CDR2 sequences are SGHTA and FQGNSA. The CDR3 contains 15 residues. The V end was cut by 3 bases, the J end by 4 bases, with 16 bases between.

This clone was detected only a few times. The chain uses TRBV19 and TRBJ2-2; TRBD1 agrees at 11 bases. The CDR3 covers 17 residues. Unmatched junction bases numbered 10, after V lost 6 bases and J lost 4 bases. Germline V gene data show CDR1 as LNHDA and CDR2 as SQIVND (reference sequence). The CDR3 protein is CASSPGQGASGTGELFF. The CDR3 DNA reads as TGTGCCAGTAGCCCTGGACAGGGGGCCTCCGGCACCGGGGAGCTGTTTTTT. The whole variable domain, filled in from reference TRBV19 and TRBJ2-2, reads DGGITQSPKYLFRKEGQNVTLSCEQNLNHDAMYWYRQDPGQGLRLIYYSQIVNDFQKGDIAEGYSVSREKKESFPLTVTSAQKNPTAFYLCASSPGQGASGTGELFFGEGSRLTVL.

The chain combines TRBV15 with TRBJ2-7; possible D gene TRBD2, 5 bases. This CDR3 is built from 14 residues. In germline, CDR1 is LNHNV, CDR2 YYDKDF (reference sequence). The germline V and J ends were trimmed by 3 bases and 12 bases, with 21 bases remaining between them. As DNA, the CDR3 is TGTGCCACCAGCAGGGACTCTATTTTCCCCCGCTTGTACTTC. Encoded protein: CATSRDSIFPRLYF. Using reference TRBV15 and TRBJ2-7 for the parts outside the CDR3, the full variable domain is DAMVIQNPRYQVTQFGKPVTLSCSQTLNHNVMYWYQQKSSQAPKLLFHYYDKDFNNEADTPDNFQSRRPNTSFCFLDIRSPGLGDTAMYLCATSRDSIFPRLYFGPGTRLTVT.

This clone has just one count. The J gene is TRBJ1-1, the V gene TRBV7-2, with D possibly matching TRBD1 (6 bases). The CDR3 runs to 16 residues. Trimming left V 5 bases short and J 2 bases short, with 18 bases between. The germline V gene encodes CDR1 SGHTA and CDR2 FQGNSA. In nucleotides, the CDR3 is TGTGCCAGCAGCCCCCGCCCCGGGACACTTAACACTGAAGCTTTCTTT. This sequence encodes CASSPRPGTLNTEAFF.

This clone was observed a handful of times. The V call is TRBV7-9, the J call TRBJ2-5, with D tentatively TRBD1 (6 bases). Germline assignment: CDR1 SEHNR and CDR2 FQNEAQ (reference sequence). The CDR3 spans 14 residues. V lost 6 bases and J 5 bases, leaving 16 bases between the germline ends. Here the CDR3 reads CASRLTEGEETQYF. CDR3 bases: TGTGCCAGCAGGTTAACCGAGGGGGAGGAGACCCAGTACTTC.

The rearrangement joins TRBV6-5 to TRBJ2-3, with D unclear. The CDR3 runs to 15 residues. Trimming took 0 bases from V and 2 from J, leaving 9 bases between them. CDR1 and CDR2 from the germline V gene are MNHEY and SVGAGI. CDR3: CASSYSGIYTDTQYF. CDR3 in DNA: TGTGCCAGCAGTTACTCGGGGATTTACACAGATACGCAGTATTTT.

This clone was detected a few times. The same CDR3 is also encoded by other DNA sequences in this sample. The V call is TRBV5-1, the J call TRBJ2-3, with 10 bases identical to TRBD2. Trimming at V came to 4 bases and at J to 1 base, leaving 3 bases not matched to a gene. This CDR3 region has 15 residues. CDR1 is SGHRS and CDR2 is YFSETQ in the germline V gene. The CDR3 DNA is TGCGCCAGCAGCCTCCTAGCGGGAGGCACAGATACGCAGTATTTT. It is translated as CASSLLAGGTDTQYF.

The rearrangement links TRBV9 to TRBJ2-5, with D tentatively TRBD2 (5 bases). The CDR3 sequence is 13 residues long. Germline lookup yields CDR1 SGDLS and CDR2 YYNGEE. The germline V and J ends were trimmed by 0 bases and 5 bases, with 8 bases remaining between them. DNA of the CDR3: TGTGCCAGCAGCGTAGCGGGGTGGGAGACCCAGTACTTC. Translating it yields CASSVAGWETQYF. Full variable domain (rest looked up from reference TRBV9 and TRBJ2-5): DSGVTQTPKHLITATGQRVTLRCSPRSGDLSVYWYQQSLDQGLQFLIQYYNGEERAKGNILERFSAQQFPDLHSELNLSSLELGDSALYFCASSVAGWETQYFGPGTRLLVL.

The sample holds one count of this clone. The J gene is TRBJ1-1, the V gene TRBV29-1, with a tentative D call TRBD1 (5 bases). CDR3 length: 13 amino acids. The germline V gene has CDR1 SQVTM and CDR2 ANQGSEA. Trimming cost V 6 bases and J 5 bases, with 16 bases left between them. The CDR3 sequence: CSVEGRWGTEAFF. The CDR3, as DNA: TGCAGCGTCGAGGGACGCTGGGGGACTGAAGCTTTCTTT.

This clone occurred a few times. The rearrangement uses TRBV9 and TRBJ2-5; 8 bases align to TRBD1. V lost 0 bases and J lost 4; bases outside the gene matches: 5. CDR3 length: 15 residues. Germline values: CDR1 SGDLS, CDR2 YYNGEE. The CDR3, as DNA: TGTGCCAGCAGCGTAGTGGACAGGGCGTCAGAGACCCAGTACTTC. Its translation: CASSVVDRASETQYF.

This rearrangement joins TRBV29-1 to TRBJ2-1, with D tentatively TRBD1 or TRBD2 (5 bases each). Germline values: CDR1 SQVTM, CDR2 ANQGSEA. Trimming stripped 7 bases from V and 5 bases from J, with 15 bases between. CDR3 size: 13 residues. The CDR3 DNA reads as TGCAGCGGTGAGGGGCGGGCGGACAATGAGCAGTTCTTC. Translation: CSGEGRADNEQFF.

This clone occurred a few times. The chain has TRBV9 and TRBJ2-5; 13 positions match TRBD2. The CDR3 is 16 residues long. The ends lost 4 bases at V and 4 bases at J; junction bases unmatched: 7. Germline V gene lookup returns CDR1 SGDLS and CDR2 YYNGEE. The CDR3 DNA reads TGTGCCAGCAGCCCAATAGGGACTAGCGGGATAGAGACCCAGTACTTC. Residues: CASSPIGTSGIETQYF.

This clone showed up just a few times. The chain employs TRBV18 and TRBJ2-7, with 9 bases matching TRBD2. This CDR3 region has 16 residues. The junction had 12 bases not matched to a gene; V was cut back by 3 bases and J by 6 bases. The germline gives CDR1 KGHSH, CDR2 LQKENI. As DNA, the CDR3 is TGTGCCAGCTCACCGCCGGGTAGCGGGAGTACTTCCGAGCAGTACTTC. This sequence encodes CASSPPGSGSTSEQYF.

The CDR3 DNA follows: TGTGCCTTCTCGCGGGGCGGGAGCACAGATACGCAGTATTTT. As protein: CAFSRGGSTDTQYF. This rearrangement joins TRBV30 to TRBJ2-3; possible D gene TRBD2, 6 bases. CDR1 and CDR2 (germline): GTSNPN, SVGIG (reference sequence). This CDR3 has 14 residues. V lost 7 bases and J 0 bases, leaving 14 bases between the germline ends.

V usage is TRBV14 and J usage is TRBJ2-1; D is ambiguous. The CDR3 consists of 14 residues. Germline CDR1 SGHDN, CDR2 FVKESK. V lost 0 bases, J lost 5 bases, and 8 bases lay in between. The CDR3 nucleotides are TGTGCCAGCAGCCAAGATAGTTGGGACAATGAGCAGTTCTTC. Its protein product is CASSQDSWDNEQFF.

This clone was seen more than once but under ten times. The chain carries TRBV2 and TRBJ1-2; 9 positions match TRBD1. In germline, CDR1 is SNHLY, CDR2 FYNNEI. Trimming at V came to 7 bases and at J to 2 bases, leaving 5 bases not matched to a gene. CDR3 length: 14 amino acids. CDR3 nucleotides: TGTGCCAGCATTTTCGGACAGGGGAACTATGGCTACACCTTC. Its protein is CASIFGQGNYGYTF.

The chain links TRBV7-3 to TRBJ2-3; the match to TRBD2 covers 7 bases. Germline-derived CDR1 and CDR2 are SGHTA and FQGTGA. The V and J ends lost 5 bases and 0 bases, in that order; junction bases with no gene match: 5. CDR3 size: 15 residues. CDR3 sequence (DNA): TGTGCCAGCAGCACGTATAGCGGGAGCACAGATACGCAGTATTTT. Protein product: CASSTYSGSTDTQYF.

About this clone: The junction and the germline gene differ at one end; a read error may be behind it. This chain connects TRBV7-7 to TRBJ1-4; TRBD1 might be the D (5 bases). CDR3 size: 15 residues. Germline CDR1 reads SSHAT; CDR2 reads FNYEAQ (reference sequence). This CDR3 is CASSGQRGRVEKLFF. The CDR3 DNA reads as TGTGCTAGCAGCGGCCAAAGGGGTCGGGTTGAAAAACTGTTTTTT.

The table lists this clone with a few counts. The CDR3 spells CASGGGSYNYGYTF. For the CDR3, the DNA is TGTGCCAGCGGAGGGGGCAGCTATAACTATGGCTACACCTTC. The chain carries TRBV2 and TRBJ1-2; 7 bases are a match to TRBD1. Germline CDR1 reads SNHLY; CDR2 reads FYNNEI. After removal of 8 bases from V and 1 base from J, the junction contained 7 bases not matched to a gene. The CDR3 loop spans 14 amino acids.

This clone turned up a few times. CDR3 sequence (DNA): TGTGCCAGCCCGGAGCGGGTCAACGAGCAGTACTTC. It specifies CASPERVNEQYF. The chain couples TRBV9 to TRBJ2-7; tentatively, D is TRBD2 (6 bases). This CDR3 is built from 12 residues. Germline loops: CDR1 SGDLS, CDR2 YYNGEE. The V and J ends lost 7 bases and 5 bases respectively, with 13 bases between them.

This clone showed up just a few times. This rearrangement joins TRBV28 to TRBJ1-1; D might be TRBD1 (5 bases). Germline lookup yields CDR1 MDHEN and CDR2 SYDVKM. V shed 10 bases and J shed 3 bases, with 18 bases lying between them. The CDR3 is 14 residues long. The DNA for the CDR3 is TGTGCCATCGGGTTGCGGGGGATGGACACTGAAGCTTTCTTT. Translation gives CAIGLRGMDTEAFF.

The chain combines TRBV27 with TRBJ2-7, with a tentative D call TRBD1 (6 bases). This CDR3 contains 15 residues. CDR1 and CDR2 from the germline V gene are MNHEY and SMNVEV (reference sequence). V lost 5 bases to trimming and J lost 2 bases, with 16 bases between them. In DNA, the CDR3 is TGTGCCAGCAGTGCTCTCGAGGCAGGGGCCTACGAGCAGTACTTC. The encoded protein is CASSALEAGAYEQYF.

The chain employs TRBV5-1 and TRBJ2-7; D uncertain. The CDR3 has 12 amino acids. V lost 0 bases and J 7 bases, leaving 8 bases between the germline ends. Germline V gives CDR1 SGHRS, CDR2 YFSETQ. As DNA, the CDR3 is TGCGCCAGCAGCTTGGAATCTACAGAGCAGTACTTC. Translation gives CASSLESTEQYF.

This chain uses TRBV29-1 with TRBJ1-3, with D uncertain. This CDR3 comprises 15 residues. CDR1 is SQVTM, CDR2 ANQGSEA, per germline. The V end was cut by 7 bases, the J end by 3 bases, with 19 bases between. DNA of the CDR3: TGCAGCGGCTCAACGGACGGGTCTCGTGGAAACACCATATATTTT. Translating it yields CSGSTDGSRGNTIYF.

The rearrangement links TRBV18 to TRBJ2-7, with TRBD2 as a possible D gene (6 bases). The CDR3 consists of 14 residues. Trimming stripped 0 bases from V and 6 bases from J, with 12 bases between. The V gene's germline CDR1 is KGHSH and CDR2 LQKENI. The CDR3 region has the DNA TGTGCCAGCTCACCACCCTCGGGGGACTTCGAGCAGTACTTC. As protein: CASSPPSGDFEQYF.

V is TRBV19 and J is TRBJ2-3, with TRBD1 matching 10 bases. The germline V gene has CDR1 LNHDA and CDR2 SQIVND (reference sequence). The J segment lost 4 bases and the V segment lost 7 bases, leaving 2 bases of the junction unmatched. CDR3 length: 13 amino acids. The CDR3 DNA follows: TGTGCCAGTACGGGACAGGGGTCAGATACGCAGTATTTT. This encodes CASTGQGSDTQYF.

This chain uses TRBV7-2 with TRBJ2-3; D gene unclear. The V end lost 4 bases, the J end lost 1 base, and 6 bases lay between the germline ends. Germline CDR1 is SGHTA and CDR2 is FQGNSA. The CDR3 is made up of 13 amino acids. Here the CDR3 DNA reads TGTGCCAGCAGCTCAAGCGGCACAGATACGCAGTATTTT. Translation: CASSSSGTDTQYF.

The chain uses TRBV7-9 and TRBJ2-3; 7 bases align to TRBD1. CDR1 SEHNR and CDR2 FQNEAQ come from the germline V gene (reference sequence). Trimming took 6 bases from V and 3 from J; bases not matched to a gene: 6. The CDR3 totals 14 residues. The CDR3 reads CASRSGGETDTQYF. For the CDR3, the DNA is TGTGCCAGCAGGTCAGGGGGTGAGACAGATACGCAGTATTTT.

The sample holds a few counts of this clone. The genes are TRBV10-3 and TRBJ2-5, with 9 bases matching TRBD2. The V and J ends lost 3 bases and 5 bases, in that order; junction bases with no gene match: 4. This CDR3 is 14 amino acids long. Germline-derived CDR1 and CDR2 are ENHRY and SYGVKD. The CDR3 DNA is TGTGCCATCAGTGATAGCGGGAGAGGCGAGACCCAGTACTTC. Its translation: CAISDSGRGETQYF.

The chain combines TRBV15 with TRBJ2-6; 10 bases are shared with TRBD1. V lost 7 bases to trimming and J lost 2 bases; unmatched junction nucleotides: 8. The CDR3 totals 17 residues. CDR1 is LNHNV, CDR2 YYDKDF, per germline (reference sequence). The CDR3 bases are TGTGCCACCACCTCGAGACAGGGGGCGCCTGGGGCCAACGTCCTGACTTTC. It encodes CATTSRQGAPGANVLTF. The whole variable domain, filled in from reference TRBV15 and TRBJ2-6, reads DAMVIQNPRYQVTQFGKPVTLSCSQTLNHNVMYWYQQKSSQAPKLLFHYYDKDFNNEADTPDNFQSRRPNTSFCFLDIRSPGLGDTAMYLCATTSRQGAPGANVLTFGAGSRLTVL.

The rearrangement links TRBV29-1 to TRBJ2-1; D is perhaps TRBD2 (6 bases). The CDR3 has 14 residues. CDR1 and CDR2 from the germline V gene are SQVTM and ANQGSEA. With 6 bases removed from V and 0 bases from J, the gap between germline ends came to 12 bases. The DNA for the CDR3 is TGCAGCGTCAATCGGGGGAGCTCCTACAATGAGCAGTTCTTC. Translated, it gives CSVNRGSSYNEQFF.

This clone showed up just once. The chain employs TRBV9 and TRBJ1-2; D unclear. CDR1 and CDR2 (germline): SGDLS, YYNGEE. V lost 3 bases to trimming and J lost 4 bases, with 22 bases between them. This CDR3 region has 17 residues. The CDR3 nucleotides read TGTGCCAGCAGCGCCGGATCTAACGTCGTAGGCGGCTATGGCTACACCTTC. This codes for CASSAGSNVVGGYGYTF.